This record covers a single TCR beta chain. Its specific antigen is unknown. One base away there is no much larger clone; base qualities are not given. Genomic DNA was extracted from sorted cells for sequencing of the TCRbeta CDR3 region. The immunoSEQ Assay was used for sequencing of TCRbeta CDR3 regions. TCRdb limited this immuneACCESS table to in-frame rearrangements with V and J called. A share of clones is missing; checked studies link under half to unresolved V genes, and the rest is unexplained. The sample table records almost 50,000 clones; roughly nine tenths of these occur just once. The top ten clonotypes cover 52% of the sample. This entry comes from a study of OX40 agonist ivuxolimab in advanced cancers. Turning to the overall study: Ivuxolimab, which targeted the costimulatory receptor OX40 (CD134), was an agonistic, fully human IgG2 monoclonal antibody. Intravenous ivuxolimab was administered to patients every 2 weeks at six dose levels: 0.01, 0.1, 0.3, 1.5, 3 and 10 mg/kg. Of the roughly 51 dose-escalation patients, hepatocellular carcinoma was present in 19, melanoma in roughly 15, renal cell carcinoma in 9 and head and neck cancer in 9. In the dose-escalation cohort, roughly 82% of patients were male, and the mean age was roughly 56 years with a range of roughly 23 to 90. Patients were allowed to have had prior anti-PD-1, anti-PD-L1 or anti-CTLA-4 therapy, and roughly 40% of the dose-escalation patients had been treated with checkpoint inhibitors. Partial responses occurred in three dose-escalation patients: two with cutaneous melanoma and one with hepatocellular carcinoma. The point of sequencing TCRbeta in the periphery was to test whether ivuxolimab changed TCR sequence diversity and drove clonal T-cell expansion. The paper describes the monotherapy dose-escalation part (N of about 47 patients) of the phase I trial of ivuxolimab.

Patients with a history of autoimmune disease or receiving systemic immunosuppression were excluded from the trial. Peripheral blood for TCR sequencing was drawn from every dose cohort at baseline, at cycle 4 day 1 and at cycle 7 day 1. The samples were taken from a phase I, first-in-human, multicenter, open-label dose-escalation trial of ivuxolimab. The trial enrolled adults with locally advanced or metastatic head and neck squamous cell, hepatocellular, melanoma or renal cell carcinoma. Before TCR sequencing, CD4+ and CD8+ T cells were separately sorted from peripheral blood. General study outcomes and caveats: Low levels of normalized T-cell clonal expansion were also shown by some nonresponding patients. Partial responders in the 0.1-3.0 mg/kg groups had among the lowest normalized peripheral clonal expansion, especially among CD8+ T cells. The antigen specificity of the clonally expanded peripheral T cells was not determined. After ivuxolimab, CD8+ T cells had more expanded clones than CD4+ T cells on average. Clonal expansion of both CD4+ and CD8+ blood T cells was observed from baseline to week 6 at doses 0.1 to 3.0 mg/kg.

CDR1 and CDR2 were assigned from the germline V gene (reference sequence) as SEHNR and FQNEAQ. Trimming takes 6 bases from V and 2 bases from J, and the germline ends sit 17 bases apart. From the cysteine through the phenylalanine, the CDR3 covers 15 amino acids. Just the 45-base CDR3 DNA is kept, in frame starting at base 1. Sample: CD4+ or CD8+ T cells sorted from blood, taken in a trial of the OX40 agonist ivuxolimab. Recombination connected TRBV7-9 to TRBJ2-7, and TRBD1 may be the D gene, going by 5 matching bases. The receptor was isolated from an adult with an advanced solid tumor such as melanoma, head and neck, liver or kidney cancer. The DNA sequence is as follows: TGTGCCAGCAGTTTGCCAGGGTCCTCCACCTACGAGCAGTACTTC. This gives the protein CASSLPGSSTYEQYF.